These T cell receptor beta chains were read from a single sample in a study of OX40 agonist ivuxolimab in advanced cancers. Sequenced by immunoSEQ multiplex PCR; TCRdb stores in-frame clones only, minus some. Of more than 65,000 clones listed, about 80% are singletons. This specimen consisted of CD4+ or CD8+ T cells sorted from blood, obtained in a trial of the OX40 agonist ivuxolimab. These receptors were obtained from an adult with an advanced solid tumor such as melanoma, head and neck, liver or kidney cancer. Both conserved end residues are part of each CDR3. D genes are given only for firm matches. Clone sizes are given selectively: once, few, many, or a class where the clone is expanded.

few,TRBJ2-7,-,TRBV12-5,TGTGCTAGTGGCGAACTAATGGCCGAGCAGTACTTC,CASGELMAEQYF
few,TRBJ1-6,-,TRBV19,TGTGCCAGTAGTACCTCGGGGGTCTCCTATAATTCACCCCTCCACTTT,CASSTSGVSYNSPLHF
-,TRBJ2-3,-,TRBV6-1,TGTGCCAGCAGTGAACGAGAGTCCCACCCGGATACGCAGTATTTT,CASSERESHPDTQYF
-,TRBJ2-7,TRBD2,TRBV11-3,TGTGCCAGCAGCTTCGTAGCGGGAGGGTCCTACGAGCAGTACTTC,CASSFVAGGSYEQYF
-,TRBJ2-7,-,TRBV19,TGTGCCAGTAGTATAACCACTTACTTCTCCTACGAGCAGTACTTC,CASSITTYFSYEQYF
-,TRBJ2-7,-,TRBV7-2,TGTGCCAGCAGCGAAGTGGGTACAGGGAGATACGAGCAGTACTTC,CASSEVGTGRYEQYF
-,TRBJ1-1,-,TRBV10-1,TGCGCCAGCAGTGGGGCATCGGGAACTGAAGCTTTCTTT,CASSGASGTEAFF
-,TRBJ2-7,TRBD1,TRBV29-1,TGCAGCGTTGCCGGGACAGAAGACTACGAGCAGTACTTC,CSVAGTEDYEQYF
-,TRBJ1-2,TRBD1,TRBV4-2,TGTGCCAGCAGCCAAAAGGGGGCGAACTATGGCTACACCTTC,CASSQKGANYGYTF
-,TRBJ2-4,-,TRBV10-3,TGTGCCATCAGTGAGTCTGGAGCAGGAGACAAAACATTAGCCAAAAACATTCAGTACTTC,CAISESGAGDKTLAKNIQYF
once,TRBJ2-2,TRBD1,TRBV18,TGTGCCAGCTCACCTAGCCGGGACAGGCCCCGGGAGCTGTTTTTT,CASSPSRDRPRELFF
-,TRBJ1-2,-,TRBV5-6,TGTGCCAGCAGTTTGGTGGGGGCGGGGTTCAACTATGGCTACACCTTC,CASSLVGAGFNYGYTF
-,TRBJ1-2,-,TRBV7-2,TGTGCCAGCAGCTTATCTGGGTCAAAAGGCTACACCTTC,CASSLSGSKGYTF
-,TRBJ2-1,-,TRBV7-8,TGTGCCAGCAGCCCCACGGGAGTTCACAATGAGCAGTTCTTC,CASSPTGVHNEQFF
-,TRBJ1-1,-,TRBV18,TGTGCCAGCTCACCCACCCTGGACACTGAAGCTTTCTTT,CASSPTLDTEAFF
few,TRBJ2-5,-,TRBV19,TGTGCCAGTAGTCCAGCCTCGGGGGGGAGGGGGCTCCAAGAGACCCAGTACTTC,CASSPASGGRGLQETQYF
-,TRBJ2-3,TRBD2,TRBV7-2,TGTGCCAGCAGCCGGAGCGGGACGAGCACAGATACGCAGTATTTT,CASSRSGTSTDTQYF
-,TRBJ1-1,TRBD1,TRBV5-6,TGTGCCAGCAGCTGGACAGGGTTACCTGAAGCTTTCTTT,CASSWTGLPEAFF
-,TRBJ2-5,TRBD1,TRBV19,TGTGCCAGTAGTACAGGGGGCTTTTACCAAGAGACCCAGTACTTC,CASSTGGFYQETQYF
-,TRBJ2-2,TRBD1,TRBV11-2,TGTGCCAGCAGCTTGAGGGGGCAAGGGGAAGTGAACACCGGGGAGCTGTTTTTT,CASSLRGQGEVNTGELFF
-,TRBJ1-2,TRBD1,TRBV9,TGTGCCAGCAGCGTACTGACAGGGGTTGGCTACACCTTC,CASSVLTGVGYTF
-,TRBJ2-5,TRBD1,TRBV5-4,TGTGCCAGCAGCCGGACAACAGGGGGCGGGGAGACCCAGTACTTC,CASSRTTGGGETQYF
few,TRBJ2-5,-,TRBV18,TGTGCCAGCTCGCGCACACGGGAAGGAGAGACCCAGTACTTC,CASSRTREGETQYF
-,TRBJ2-7,-,TRBV6-5,TGTGCCAGCCGGGGCGGGCAGCGGGCCTCCTACGAGCAGTACTTC,CASRGGQRASYEQYF
-,TRBJ1-1,TRBD1,TRBV12-5,TGTGCTAGTGGTTCAGACAGGGGGTGGACTGAAGCTTTCTTT,CASGSDRGWTEAFF
-,TRBJ2-7,TRBD2,TRBV28,TGTGCCAGCGACGGGACTAGCGGGAGGTACGAGCAGTACTTC,CASDGTSGRYEQYF
-,TRBJ2-5,-,TRBV9,TGTGCCAGCAGCTCCCCCAAGGGTGTAGAGGAGACCCAGTACTTC,CASSSPKGVEETQYF
-,TRBJ1-5,-,TRBV5-1,TGCGCCAGCAGCGTGAACTGGGGTGCTGGTCAGCCCCAGCATTTT,CASSVNWGAGQPQHF
once,TRBJ2-1,-,TRBV4-1,TGCGCCAGCAGCCAAGATCTGTATGCAAATGAGCAGTTCTTC,CASSQDLYANEQFF
-,TRBJ2-1,TRBD2,TRBV4-3,TGCGCCAGCAGCCAAGATCCTTTCGCGGGAGGGGACAATGAGCAGTTCTTC,CASSQDPFAGGDNEQFF
-,TRBJ1-2,TRBD1,TRBV6-5,TGTGCCAGCAGTTTGCAGCAGGGGGCTCTTTTAAGCTTC,CASSLQQGALLSF
-,TRBJ2-6,TRBD2,TRBV4-3,TGCGCCAGCAGCCAAGAGAGGCCGGGACTAGCGACCGGGGCCAACGTCCTGACTTTC,CASSQERPGLATGANVLTF
-,TRBJ2-1,-,TRBV6-5,TGTGCCAGCAGTTACTCTACAGCCTACAATGAGCAGTTCTTC,CASSYSTAYNEQFF
-,TRBJ2-7,-,TRBV7-8,TGTGCCAGCAGCTCGCAGCTCCTACCGTCCTACGAGCAGTACTTC,CASSSQLLPSYEQYF
-,TRBJ2-1,TRBD1,TRBV5-6,TGTGCCAGCTACCCCCCCGGGACAGCATCCTACAATGAGCAGTTCTTC,CASYPPGTASYNEQFF
-,TRBJ1-5,-,TRBV2,TGTGCCAGCATACTGGACAGTGGGAGCAATCAGCCCCAGCATTTT,CASILDSGSNQPQHF
once,TRBJ1-5,-,TRBV28,TGTGCCAGCAGCCCACTCCAGAGGGGCGTGAGCAATCAGCCCCAGCATTTT,CASSPLQRGVSNQPQHF
-,TRBJ1-2,TRBD1,TRBV27,TGTGCCAGCAGCGACAGGGCTTATGGCTACACCTTC,CASSDRAYGYTF
few,TRBJ1-1,-,TRBV9,TGTGCCAGCAGCGAATGGGCCGCTAACACTGAAGCTTTCTTT,CASSEWAANTEAFF
-,TRBJ2-7,-,TRBV5-1,TGCGCCAGCAGCCCCTCTACCGGCAGGCGACTTTCCGAGCAGTACTTC,CASSPSTGRRLSEQYF
-,TRBJ2-7,-,TRBV6-6,TGTGCCAGCAGCCCCGGTACTACCCGCTCCTACGAGCAGTACTTC,CASSPGTTRSYEQYF
-,TRBJ1-4,TRBD1,TRBV18,TGTGCCAGCTCACCCATGACAGGGGAAGAAAAACTGTTTTTT,CASSPMTGEEKLFF
few,TRBJ1-2,-,TRBV6-5,TGTGCCAGCAGCCTCGGAGGCACGGCCTATGGCTACACCTTC,CASSLGGTAYGYTF
-,TRBJ1-1,TRBD1,TRBV28,TGTGCCAGCAGTCCACCGGGACAGGGAACTGAAGCTTTCTTT,CASSPPGQGTEAFF
-,TRBJ2-1,TRBD2,TRBV5-1,TGCGCCAGCAGCCTGGGAATGGCTAGCGGGAGTGTAAATGAGCAGTTCTTC,CASSLGMASGSVNEQFF
-,TRBJ2-7,-,TRBV21-1,TGTGCCAGCAGCAAAGAGGGGGGGAGAAATAACAGGGTTCGGGACGAGCAGTACTTC,CASSKEGGRNNRVRDEQYF
-,TRBJ2-1,-,TRBV9,TGTGCCAGCAGCGTAGTAGGCAGAACCACACGAGGGGCCTACAATGAGCAGTTCTTC,CASSVVGRTTRGAYNEQFF
once,TRBJ1-1,-,TRBV7-9,TGTGCCAGCAGCCGCTTGACAGGCGGGTCTGAAGCTTTCTTT,CASSRLTGGSEAFF
-,TRBJ2-2,-,TRBV7-9,TGTGCCATTCAGGCGGCCGGGGGAAACACCGGGGAGCTGTTTTTT,CAIQAAGGNTGELFF
-,TRBJ2-5,TRBD2,TRBV4-3,TGCGCCAGCAGCCAAGATCGGGTTAGCGGGAGGGCCCAGTACTTC,CASSQDRVSGRAQYF
-,TRBJ2-1,-,TRBV7-3,TGTGCCAGCAGCTTGAGGGGGGAGCAGTTCTTC,CASSLRGEQFF
-,TRBJ2-7,-,TRBV6-6,TGTGCCAGCAGTTACCAAGGAGAGCAGTACTTC,CASSYQGEQYF
-,TRBJ2-7,-,TRBV7-2,TGTGCCAGCAGCTTTAAGGCAGGTCTGAGCGAGCAGTACTTC,CASSFKAGLSEQYF
-,TRBJ2-2,-,TRBV6-4,TGTGCCAGCAGCTACAGGGATGGCACCGGGGAGCTGTTTTTT,CASSYRDGTGELFF
-,TRBJ1-2,-,TRBV15,TGTGCCACCAGCATGGGGGGAAACTATGGCTACACCTTC,CATSMGGNYGYTF